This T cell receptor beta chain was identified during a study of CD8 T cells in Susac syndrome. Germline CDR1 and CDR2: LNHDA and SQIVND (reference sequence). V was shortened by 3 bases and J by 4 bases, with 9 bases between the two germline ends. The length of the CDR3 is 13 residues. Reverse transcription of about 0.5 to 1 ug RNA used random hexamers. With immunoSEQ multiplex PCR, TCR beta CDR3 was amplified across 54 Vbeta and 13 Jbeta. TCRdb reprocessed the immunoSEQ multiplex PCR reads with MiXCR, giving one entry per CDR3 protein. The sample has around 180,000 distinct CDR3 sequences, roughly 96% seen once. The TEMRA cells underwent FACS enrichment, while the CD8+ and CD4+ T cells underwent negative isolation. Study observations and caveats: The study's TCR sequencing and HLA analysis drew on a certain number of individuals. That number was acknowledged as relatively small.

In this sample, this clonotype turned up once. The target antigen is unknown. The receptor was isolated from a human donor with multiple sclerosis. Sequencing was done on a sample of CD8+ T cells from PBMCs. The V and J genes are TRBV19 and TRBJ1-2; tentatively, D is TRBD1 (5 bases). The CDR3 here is CASSIAGVYGYTF. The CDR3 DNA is TGTGCCAGTAGTATCGCGGGGGTCTATGGCTACACCTTC.